This T cell receptor (beta chain) was identified during a study of shared clonotypes between healthy human individuals. Clones were sequenced by immunoSEQ multiplex PCR, and TCRdb holds only the in-frame ones, with some missing. The sample has about 2.3 million clones, approximately 90% seen once. Germline V CDR1 and CDR2: SGHDN, FVKESK. Between the trimmed V and J ends, which lost 1 base and 1 base, there was a span of 5 bases. This CDR3 is built from 14 residues. The V and J genes are TRBV14 and TRBJ2-1, with D hard to call. This receptor was obtained from a man aged 18 to 35 in good health. Some clones in this sample may be carry-over from other donors' samples. The sequenced material came from naive CD4+ T cells from PBMCs. Subset specified: CD45RA+ positively selected. The CDR3 sequence is CASSQAVSYNEQFF. The CDR3 coding sequence is TGTGCCAGCAGCCAAGCGGTTTCCTACAATGAGCAGTTCTTC.